The sequence of this TCR beta chain was determined in a study of T cells expressing NK-cell markers. Study-wide results and limits: Topping the CD3+CD56-NKG2C+ fraction as well were these clonotypes, in a handful of donors.

Turning to this clonotype: Antigen unknown.

TCRdb reanalyzed the 5' RACE reads, giving one entry per CDR3 protein sequence and no DNA. The sample's table shows 400,000 or so distinct CDR3 sequences. The sample was blood T cells: a sorted CD56 or NKG2C T cell subset, CD4+ or CD8+ T cells, or bulk PBMC T cells (not recorded which). The receptor was isolated from a woman aged 45-59 years in good health.

The CDR3: CAPKAEAGGPPEQYF. This sequence joins TRBV6-2 or TRBV6-3 and TRBJ2-7; TCRdb's D call of TRBD2 is untestable without DNA. CDR3 length equals 15 residues. Per germline, CDR1 MNHEY and CDR2 SVGEGT.